What follows describes a single T cell receptor beta chain. RNA, at about 0.5 to 1 ug, was reverse transcribed with random hexamers. TCRdb re-analysed the immunoSEQ multiplex PCR reads in MiXCR, keeping a single row per CDR3 protein. In the table there are hundreds of thousands of distinct CDR3 sequences, 94% of which are singletons. This CDR3 region has 14 residues. In germline, CDR1 is KGHSH, CDR2 LQKENI. The ends lost 4 bases at V and 4 bases at J; junction bases unmatched: 4. The authors negatively isolated CD8+ and CD4+ T cells and FACS-enriched TEMRA cells. This sample was taken from a study of CD8 T cells in Susac syndrome.

The TCR was taken from a human donor with Susac syndrome. This rearrangement joins TRBV18 to TRBJ2-7; 10 bases are a match to TRBD1. The sequenced sample consisted of CD4+ T cells from PBMCs. The CDR3 is CASSQDRGAYEQYF. DNA of the CDR3: TGTGCCAGCTCACAGGACAGGGGGGCTTACGAGCAGTACTTC. The full variable domain, completed using reference TRBV18 and TRBJ2-7, is NAGVMQNPRHLVRRRGQEARLRCSPMKGHSHVYWYRQLPEEGLKFMVYLQKENIIDESGMPKERFSAEFPKEGPSILRIQQVVRGDSAAYFCASSQDRGAYEQYFGPGTRLTVT.